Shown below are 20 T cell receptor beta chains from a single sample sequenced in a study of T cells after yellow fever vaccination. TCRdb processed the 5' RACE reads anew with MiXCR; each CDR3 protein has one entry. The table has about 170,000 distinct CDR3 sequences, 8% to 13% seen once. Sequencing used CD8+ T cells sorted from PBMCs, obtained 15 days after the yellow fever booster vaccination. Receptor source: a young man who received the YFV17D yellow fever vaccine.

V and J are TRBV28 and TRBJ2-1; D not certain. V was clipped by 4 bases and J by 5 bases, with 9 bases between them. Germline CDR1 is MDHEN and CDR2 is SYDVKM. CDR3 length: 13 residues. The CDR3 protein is CASSSGFHNEQFF. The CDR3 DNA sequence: TGTGCCAGCAGTTCGGGTTTCCACAATGAGCAGTTCTTC.

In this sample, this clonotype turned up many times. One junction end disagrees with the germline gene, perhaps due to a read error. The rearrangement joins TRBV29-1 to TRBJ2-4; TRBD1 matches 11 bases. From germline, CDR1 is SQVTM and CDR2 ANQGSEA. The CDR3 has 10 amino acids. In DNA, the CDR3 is TGCAGCGTCGAATGGGGACAGGGGGACTTC. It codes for CSVEWGQGDF.

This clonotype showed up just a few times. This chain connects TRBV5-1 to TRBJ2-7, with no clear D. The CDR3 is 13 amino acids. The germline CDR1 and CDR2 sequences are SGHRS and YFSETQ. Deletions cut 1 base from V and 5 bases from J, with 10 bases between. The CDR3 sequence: CASSLRPTDEQYF. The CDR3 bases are TGCGCCAGCAGCTTGAGGCCAACGGACGAGCAGTACTTC.

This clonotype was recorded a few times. CDR3 bases: TGTGCCAGCAGCGACAGGTTGTTCGATGAGCAGTTCTTC. Protein: CASSDRLFDEQFF. The chain links TRBV7-6 to TRBJ2-1, with D perhaps matching TRBD1 (6 bases). The germline V gene encodes CDR1 SGHVS and CDR2 FNYEAQ. This CDR3 is built from 13 residues. Between the trimmed V and J ends, which lost 5 bases and 8 bases, there was a span of 13 bases.

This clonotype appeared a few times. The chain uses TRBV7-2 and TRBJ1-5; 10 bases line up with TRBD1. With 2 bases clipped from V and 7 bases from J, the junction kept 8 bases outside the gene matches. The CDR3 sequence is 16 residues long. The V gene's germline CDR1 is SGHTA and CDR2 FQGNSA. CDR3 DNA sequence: TGTGCCAGCAGCTTAAAGGCGACAGGGGGCCACCAGCCCCAGCATTTT. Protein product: CASSLKATGGHQPQHF.

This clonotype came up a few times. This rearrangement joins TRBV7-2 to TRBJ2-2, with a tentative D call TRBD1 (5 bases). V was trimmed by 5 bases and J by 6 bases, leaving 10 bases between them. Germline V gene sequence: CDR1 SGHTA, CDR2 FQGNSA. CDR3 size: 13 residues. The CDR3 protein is CASSPVGPGELFF. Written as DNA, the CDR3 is TGTGCCAGCAGCCCCGTGGGGCCCGGGGAGCTGTTTTTT.

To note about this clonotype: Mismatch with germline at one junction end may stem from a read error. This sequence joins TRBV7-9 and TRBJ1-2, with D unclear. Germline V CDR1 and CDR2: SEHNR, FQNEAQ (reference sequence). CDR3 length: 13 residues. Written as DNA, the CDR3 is TGTGCCAGCAGCTTAGACCCCTCACCTAGTAAAGCCTTC. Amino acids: CASSLDPSPSKAF.

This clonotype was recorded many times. The DNA of the CDR3 is TGTGCCAGCAGCTTGTGGACGAAGGAGACCCAGTACTTC. Amino acids: CASSLWTKETQYF. This chain links TRBV7-8 with TRBJ2-5, with D uncertain. Germline CDR1 and CDR2: SGHVS and FQNEAQ. This CDR3 is 13 amino acids long. V was pared by 3 bases and J by 5 bases, with 10 bases between. Together with reference TRBV7-8 and TRBJ2-5, the CDR3 gives the full variable domain: GAGVSQSPRYKVAKRGQDVALRCDPISGHVSLFWYQQALGQGPEFLTYFQNEAQLDKSGLPSDRFFAERPEGSVSTLKIQRTQQEDSAVYLCASSLWTKETQYFGPGTRLLVL.

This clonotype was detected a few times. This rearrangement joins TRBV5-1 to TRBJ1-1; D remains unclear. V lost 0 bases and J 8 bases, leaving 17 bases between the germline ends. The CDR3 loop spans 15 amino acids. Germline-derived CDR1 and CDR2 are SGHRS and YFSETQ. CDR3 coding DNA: TGCGCCAGCAGCTTGGATTATAGGCAGGAACTCGAAGCTTTCTTT. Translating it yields CASSLDYRQELEAFF.

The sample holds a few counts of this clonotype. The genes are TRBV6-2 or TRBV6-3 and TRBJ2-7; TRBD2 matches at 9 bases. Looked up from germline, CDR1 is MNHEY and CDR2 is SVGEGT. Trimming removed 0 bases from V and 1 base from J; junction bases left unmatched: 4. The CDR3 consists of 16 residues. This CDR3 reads CASSYSKTSGSYEQYV. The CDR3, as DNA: TGTGCCAGCAGTTACTCGAAGACTAGCGGATCCTACGAGCAGTACGTC.

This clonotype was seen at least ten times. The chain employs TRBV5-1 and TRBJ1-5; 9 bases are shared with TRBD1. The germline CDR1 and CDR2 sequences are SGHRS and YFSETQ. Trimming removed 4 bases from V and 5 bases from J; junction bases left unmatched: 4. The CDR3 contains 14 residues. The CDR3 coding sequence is TGCGCCAGCAGCCTGGGACAGGGCGATCAGCCCCAGCATTTT. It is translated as CASSLGQGDQPQHF.

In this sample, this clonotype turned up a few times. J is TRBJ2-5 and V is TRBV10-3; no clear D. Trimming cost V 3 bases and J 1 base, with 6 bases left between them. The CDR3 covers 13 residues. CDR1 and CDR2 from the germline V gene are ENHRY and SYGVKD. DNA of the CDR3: TGTGCCATCAGTGACGCTACCCAAGAGACCCAGTACTTC. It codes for CAISDATQETQYF.

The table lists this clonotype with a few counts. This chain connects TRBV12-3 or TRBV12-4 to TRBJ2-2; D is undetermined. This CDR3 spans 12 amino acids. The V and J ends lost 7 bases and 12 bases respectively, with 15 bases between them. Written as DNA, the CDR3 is TGTGCCAGCACCCCCCGAGTGAGCCAGCTGTTTTTT. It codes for CASTPRVSQLFF.

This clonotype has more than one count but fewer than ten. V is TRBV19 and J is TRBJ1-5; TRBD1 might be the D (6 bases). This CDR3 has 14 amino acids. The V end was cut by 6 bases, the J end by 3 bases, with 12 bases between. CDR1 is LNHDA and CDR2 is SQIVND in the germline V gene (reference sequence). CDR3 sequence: CASRRGQNNQPQHF. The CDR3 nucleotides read TGTGCCAGTAGGAGAGGACAGAACAATCAGCCCCAGCATTTT.

CDR3 coding DNA: TGTGCCAGCAGTTTTTACTTAGCGGCTTTCTTT. It codes for CASSFYLAAFF. This chain joins TRBV12-3 or TRBV12-4 and TRBJ1-1; D is unclear. This CDR3 is built from 11 residues. Trimming left V 3 bases short and J 11 bases short, with 10 bases between.

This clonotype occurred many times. The CDR3 here is CASSTSTDTQYF. The CDR3 DNA sequence: TGTGCCAGTAGTACCTCAACAGATACGCAGTATTTT. The V and J genes are TRBV19 and TRBJ2-3; no definite D call. The CDR3 has 12 amino acids. With 4 bases removed from V and 3 bases from J, the gap between germline ends came to 5 bases. Germline loops: CDR1 LNHDA, CDR2 SQIVND (reference sequence).

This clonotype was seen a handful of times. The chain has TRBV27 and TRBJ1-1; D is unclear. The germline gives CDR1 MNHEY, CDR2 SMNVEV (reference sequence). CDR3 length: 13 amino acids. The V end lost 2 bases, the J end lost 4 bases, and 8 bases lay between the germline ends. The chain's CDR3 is CASSLGVATEAFF. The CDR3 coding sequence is TGTGCCAGCAGTTTAGGGGTTGCCACTGAAGCTTTCTTT.

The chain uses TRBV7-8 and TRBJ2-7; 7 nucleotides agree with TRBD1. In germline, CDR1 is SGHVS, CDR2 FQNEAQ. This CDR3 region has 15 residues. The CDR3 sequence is CASSLGHRGSSEQYV. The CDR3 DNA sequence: TGTGCCAGCAGCTTGGGTCACAGGGGCTCCTCCGAGCAGTACGTC.

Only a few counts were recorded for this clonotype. For the CDR3, the DNA is TGTGCCAGCAGTTGGAAGGGTTTGACTGAAGCTTTCTTT. Amino acid sequence: CASSWKGLTEAFF. V usage is TRBV27 and J usage is TRBJ1-1; D uncertain. CDR1 MNHEY and CDR2 SMNVEV come from the germline V gene (reference sequence). V gave up 4 bases and J gave up 5 bases, with 11 bases separating them. CDR3 length: 13 residues.

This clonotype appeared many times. CDR3 sequence reads: CASSSGTSVYNEQFF. DNA of the CDR3: TGTGCCAGCAGCTCCGGGACTAGCGTCTACAATGAGCAGTTCTTC. The rearrangement uses TRBV7-6 and TRBJ2-1, with 10 bases that match TRBD2. CDR3 size: 15 residues. V gave up 4 bases and J gave up 3 bases; unmatched junction bases: 3. The germline V gene has CDR1 SGHVS and CDR2 FNYEAQ.